This paragraph reports one T cell receptor (beta chain). No antigen is known for it. The sample comes from a study of OX40 agonist ivuxolimab in advanced cancers. About the study: The study treated patients with ivuxolimab, an agonistic anti-OX40 (CD134) antibody.

Overall study findings and caveats: In the 0.1 to 3.0 mg/kg range, CD4+ and CD8+ blood T cells had expanded clonally by week 6. Individuals who were partial responders at 0.1-3.0 mg/kg had clonal expansion that ranked among the lowest.

V dropped 3 bases and J dropped 0 bases, with 9 bases sitting between them. Germline V lookup: CDR1 MNHNY, CDR2 SVGAGI (reference sequence). This CDR3 region has 15 residues. Data came from immunoSEQ multiplex PCR; TCRdb stores just in-frame clones and leaves some out. The table shows roughly 19,000 clones, with approximately 84% occurring only once. This TCR came from an adult with an advanced solid tumor such as melanoma, head and neck, liver or kidney cancer. Sample: CD4+ or CD8+ T cells sorted from blood, taken in a trial of the OX40 agonist ivuxolimab. The rearrangement links TRBV6-6 to TRBJ1-5; no firm D call. CDR3 nucleotides: TGTGCCAGCAGTTATCGGGCAGATAGCAATCAGCCCCAGCATTTT. This sequence encodes CASSYRADSNQPQHF.